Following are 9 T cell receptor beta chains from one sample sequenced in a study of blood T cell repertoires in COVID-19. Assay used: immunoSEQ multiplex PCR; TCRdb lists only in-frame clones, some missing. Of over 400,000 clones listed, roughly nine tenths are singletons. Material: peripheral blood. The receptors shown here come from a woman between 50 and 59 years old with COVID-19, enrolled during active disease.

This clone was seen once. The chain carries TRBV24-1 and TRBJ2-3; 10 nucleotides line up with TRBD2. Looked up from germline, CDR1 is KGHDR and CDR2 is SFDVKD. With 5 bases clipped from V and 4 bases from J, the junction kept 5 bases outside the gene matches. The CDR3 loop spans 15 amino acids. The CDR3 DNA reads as TGTGCCACCAGTGCCAAGCGGGGGGGCTCAGATACGCAGTATTTT. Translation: CATSAKRGGSDTQYF.

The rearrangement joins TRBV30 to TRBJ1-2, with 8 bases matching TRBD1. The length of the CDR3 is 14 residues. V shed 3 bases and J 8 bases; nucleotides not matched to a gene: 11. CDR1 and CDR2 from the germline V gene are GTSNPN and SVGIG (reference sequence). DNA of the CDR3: TGTGCCTGGAGCCGGGACAGGCGCATGAGAGGCTACACCTTC. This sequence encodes CAWSRDRRMRGYTF.

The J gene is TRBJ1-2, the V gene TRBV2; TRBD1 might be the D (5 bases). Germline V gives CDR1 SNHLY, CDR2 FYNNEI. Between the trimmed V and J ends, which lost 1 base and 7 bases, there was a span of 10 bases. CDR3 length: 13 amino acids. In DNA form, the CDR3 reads TGTGCCAGCAGTGAAGAAGTTAGGGGTGGCTACACCTTC. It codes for CASSEEVRGGYTF.

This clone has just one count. Here the CDR3 DNA reads TGTGCCTGGAGCCTAAAGGGGGCGGGCTACGAGCAGTACTTC. Amino acid sequence: CAWSLKGAGYEQYF. The genes are TRBV30 and TRBJ2-7; 7 bases match TRBD1. Germline V gene data show CDR1 as GTSNPN and CDR2 as SVGIG (reference sequence). This CDR3 has 14 amino acids. V was pared by 3 bases and J by 3 bases, with 8 bases of the junction left unmatched.

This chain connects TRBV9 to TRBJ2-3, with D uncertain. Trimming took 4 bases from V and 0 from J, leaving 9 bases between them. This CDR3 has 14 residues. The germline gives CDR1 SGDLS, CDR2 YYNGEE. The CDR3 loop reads CASSPSVSTDTQYF. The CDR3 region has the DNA TGTGCCAGCAGCCCAAGCGTTAGCACAGATACGCAGTATTTT.

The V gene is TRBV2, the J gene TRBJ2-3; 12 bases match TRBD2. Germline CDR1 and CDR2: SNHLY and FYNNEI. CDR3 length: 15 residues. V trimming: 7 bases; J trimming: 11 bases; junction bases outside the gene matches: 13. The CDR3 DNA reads TGTGCCAGCAAAGGCGGACTAGCGGGGACCGACGTGCAGTATTTT. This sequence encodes CASKGGLAGTDVQYF.

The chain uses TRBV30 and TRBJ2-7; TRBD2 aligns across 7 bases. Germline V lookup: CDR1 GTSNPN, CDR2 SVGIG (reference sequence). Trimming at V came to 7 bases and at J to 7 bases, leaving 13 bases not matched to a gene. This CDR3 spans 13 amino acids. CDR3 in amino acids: CALRPGLRPEQYF. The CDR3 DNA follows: TGTGCCTTACGCCCGGGACTAAGGCCGGAGCAGTACTTC.

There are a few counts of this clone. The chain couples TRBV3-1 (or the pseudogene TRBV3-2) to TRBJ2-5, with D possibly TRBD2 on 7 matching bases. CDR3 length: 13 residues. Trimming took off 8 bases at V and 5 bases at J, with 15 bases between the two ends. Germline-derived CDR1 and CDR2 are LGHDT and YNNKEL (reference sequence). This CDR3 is CASEPGGLETQYF. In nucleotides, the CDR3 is TGTGCCAGCGAACCGGGGGGCCTCGAGACCCAGTACTTC.

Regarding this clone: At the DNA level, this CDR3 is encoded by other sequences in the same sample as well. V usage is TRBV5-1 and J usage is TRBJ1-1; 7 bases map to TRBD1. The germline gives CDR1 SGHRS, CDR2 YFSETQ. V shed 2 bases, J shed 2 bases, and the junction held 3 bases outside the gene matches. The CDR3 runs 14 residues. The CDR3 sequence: CASSLTGVNTEAFF. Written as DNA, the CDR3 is TGCGCCAGCAGCTTAACAGGGGTTAACACTGAAGCTTTCTTT.